This TCR beta chain comes out of a study of blood T cell repertoires in COVID-19. In the source study's methods: Estimation of nucleated cell counts was performed using reference gene primer amplification. The data were produced by immunoSEQ multiplex PCR, yet TCRdb's version contains in-frame clones alone and is incomplete. V and J calls and clone size follow that table, whereas D and trimming were derived from the DNA. Of about 130,000 clones in the sample, around 83% were seen once. The CDR3 extends over 14 amino acids. CDR1 SGHAT and CDR2 FQNNGV come from the germline V gene. Trimming removed 8 bases from V and 4 bases from J; junction bases left unmatched: 3.

The material sequenced was PBMCs or T cells enriched from blood (not recorded which). The chain carries TRBV11-2 and TRBJ1-6; 9 bases agree with TRBD1. The sequence derives from a man aged 45-65 years who had recovered from COVID-19. CDR3 loop: CASLQGAYNSPLHF. The CDR3 nucleotides read TGTGCCAGCTTACAGGGGGCGTATAATTCACCCCTCCACTTT.